These T cell receptor beta chains were read from a single sample in a study of blood T cell repertoires in COVID-19. Assay: immunoSEQ multiplex PCR; the TCRdb copy retains only in-frame clones and omits some. The data contain approximately 440,000 clones, around 89% of them singletons. Material: peripheral blood. Receptors originate from a woman between 50 and 59 years old with COVID-19, enrolled during active disease. Each CDR3 is given with its conserved first and last residue. Each record gives: D gene, CDR3 length, J gene, V gene, clone size, CDR3 DNA, CDR3 protein. D genes are given only for firm matches. Some rows have no size entry. The others give once, few or many, or a class for an expanded clone.

NA	14	TRBJ2-2	TRBV5-1	few	TGCGCCAGCAGCTTGTCAGGGTACACCGGGGAGCTGTTTTTT	CASSLSGYTGELFF
NA	13	TRBJ2-7	TRBV5-1	NA	TGCGCCAGCAGCTTCGGGACTCGTTACGAGCAGTACTTC	CASSFGTRYEQYF
NA	14	TRBJ2-3	TRBV15	NA	TGTGCCACCAGCAGTGGACAGCTCACAGATACGCAGTATTTT	CATSSGQLTDTQYF
TRBD2	15	TRBJ2-2	TRBV5-8	NA	TGTGCCAGCAGCCCGGGACTAGCGGGGGTCGGGGAGCTGTTTTTT	CASSPGLAGVGELFF
TRBD1	17	TRBJ2-2	TRBV5-1	NA	TGCGCCAGCAGCACCGGGACAGGGGGCCTAAACACCGGGGAGCTGTTTTTT	CASSTGTGGLNTGELFF
NA	13	TRBJ2-5	TRBV10-2	NA	TGCGCCAGCAGTGAGGTTCAGGGAGAGACCCAGTACTTC	CASSEVQGETQYF
NA	13	TRBJ2-1	TRBV11-2	NA	TGTGCCAGCAGCGGGGGGGCCGGCAATGAGCAGTTCTTC	CASSGGAGNEQFF
NA	16	TRBJ1-6	TRBV19	NA	TGTGCCAGTAGTATCGGGAGTCTACTAGGAGATTCACCCCTCCACTTT	CASSIGSLLGDSPLHF
NA	12	TRBJ2-3	TRBV12-3/TRBV12-4	NA	TGTGCCAGCTTAGGGGGGGCAGATACGCAGTATTTT	CASLGGADTQYF
NA	15	TRBJ1-2	TRBV11-2	NA	TGTGCCAGCAGCTTCAACGGAGAGGGAGACTATGGCTACACCTTC	CASSFNGEGDYGYTF
NA	13	TRBJ1-2	TRBV30	once	TGTGCCTGGAGTAGTCGGGAGGGGAATGGCTACACCTTC	CAWSSREGNGYTF
NA	15	TRBJ1-1	TRBV13	NA	TGTGCCAGCAGCTCCCCCGAGGAGGGGAACACTGAAGCTTTCTTT	CASSSPEEGNTEAFF
NA	14	TRBJ2-1	TRBV12-5	few	TGTGCTAGTGGTTTGTTACCTCCCGGGACATCCGAGTTCTTC	CASGLLPPGTSEFF
TRBD2	15	TRBJ2-5	TRBV2	NA	TGTGCCAGCAGTCCACAGACTAGCGGGGAAGAGACCCAGTACTTC	CASSPQTSGEETQYF
NA	12	TRBJ1-2	TRBV29-1	once	TGCAGCGTCGTCGCGGGGGTGTATGGCTACACCTTC	CSVVAGVYGYTF
NA	13	TRBJ1-1	TRBV30	once	TGTGCCTGGAGGAGGGACTCAAACACTGAAGCTTTCTTT	CAWRRDSNTEAFF
TRBD1	13	TRBJ1-1	TRBV19	NA	TGTGCCAGTAGTATGTCAGGGGGCTTGATAGCTTTCTTT	CASSMSGGLIAFF
NA	15	TRBJ2-7	TRBV6-5	NA	TGTGCCGTACCGGGACAATTTATTGATACCTACGAGCAGTACTTC	CAVPGQFIDTYEQYF
NA	12	TRBJ1-1	TRBV12-3/TRBV12-4	once	TGTGCCAGCAGTCAGGGTCAGGTTGAAGCTTTCTTT	CASSQGQVEAFF
NA	15	TRBJ1-2	TRBV5-1	NA	TGCGCCAGCAGCATGGGAGAAGGGGGACACTATGGCTACACCTTC	CASSMGEGGHYGYTF
NA	12	TRBJ1-4	TRBV28	NA	TGTGCCAGCACAGTTGGAGGGCGGCAACTGTTTTTT	CASTVGGRQLFF
NA	14	TRBJ1-6	TRBV11-2	many	TGTGCCAGCAGCCTCCTTGCGGCCAATTCACCCCTCCACTTT	CASSLLAANSPLHF